This entry lists 5 T cell receptor beta chains sequenced from one sample in a study of cytomegalovirus exposure and HLA in healthy donors. PCR used 60 Vbeta primers and 13 Jbeta primers. Method: immunoSEQ multiplex PCR; TCRdb's copy keeps in-frame clones and lacks some. The repertoire holds roughly 100,000 clones, with roughly 80% as singletons. The sample consisted of PBMCs. The receptor set was obtained from a man between 35 and 55 years old in good health and CMV-seropositive.

This chain joins TRBV2 and TRBJ1-5; TRBD1 matches at 8 bases. V trimming: 1 base; J trimming: 6 bases; junction bases outside the gene matches: 11. CDR3 length: 17 residues. The germline CDR1 and CDR2 sequences are SNHLY and FYNNEI. The CDR3 nucleotides read TGTGCCAGCAGTGAAGGCCCTGGCAGGGGGCGTTTTCAGCCCCAGCATTTT. Its protein product is CASSEGPGRGRFQPQHF.

The chain uses TRBV11-2 and TRBJ1-3; the D is unclear. Germline values: CDR1 SGHAT, CDR2 FQNNGV. V was cut by 0 bases and J by 0 bases, with 12 bases left in between. CDR3 length: 17 amino acids. The CDR3 loop reads CASSLDGRVHSGNTIYF. The CDR3 DNA reads TGTGCCAGCAGCTTAGATGGGAGGGTACACTCTGGAAACACCATATATTTT.

This clone was seen only a few times. The rearrangement uses TRBV6-5 and TRBJ2-5, with D possibly being TRBD1 (6 bases). The J call could be wrong; TRBJ2-7 is a better fit for the DNA end. The CDR3 has 14 residues. Germline-derived CDR1 and CDR2 are MNHEY and SVGAGI. The CDR3, as DNA: TGTGCCAGCAGTGGAGAAACCAGGGGTCGCGAGCAGTACTTC. As protein: CASSGETRGREQYF.

V gene TRBV28 combines with J gene TRBJ1-5, with 11 positions matching TRBD1. The CDR3 has 18 amino acids. Looked up from germline, CDR1 is MDHEN and CDR2 is SYDVKM. Unmatched junction bases numbered 11, after V lost 1 base and J lost 6 bases. The CDR3 protein is CASSLFGGRTGGRQPQHF. The DNA for the CDR3 is TGTGCCAGCAGTTTATTTGGGGGAAGGACAGGGGGCCGTCAGCCCCAGCATTTT.

This clone was seen just once. V usage is TRBV6-1 and J usage is TRBJ1-4; weak D call: TRBD1 (5 bases). Trimming left V 4 bases short and J 7 bases short, with 10 bases between. The CDR3 is made up of 13 amino acids. The germline V gene encodes CDR1 MNHNS and CDR2 SASEGT. The CDR3 nucleotides read TGTGCCAGCAGTGTCCCAGGGTCTGAAAAACTGTTTTTT. It is translated as CASSVPGSEKLFF.